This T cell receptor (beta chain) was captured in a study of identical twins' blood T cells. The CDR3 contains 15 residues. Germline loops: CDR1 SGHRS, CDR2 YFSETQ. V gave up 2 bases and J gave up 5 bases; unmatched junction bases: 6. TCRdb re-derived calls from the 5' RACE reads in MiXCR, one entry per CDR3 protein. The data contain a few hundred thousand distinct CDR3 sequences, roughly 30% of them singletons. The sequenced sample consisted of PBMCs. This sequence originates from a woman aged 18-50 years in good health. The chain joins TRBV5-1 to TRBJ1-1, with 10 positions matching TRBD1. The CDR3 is CASSFPGQGGTEAFF. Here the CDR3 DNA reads TGCGCCAGCAGCTTTCCCGGACAGGGGGGTACTGAAGCTTTCTTT.